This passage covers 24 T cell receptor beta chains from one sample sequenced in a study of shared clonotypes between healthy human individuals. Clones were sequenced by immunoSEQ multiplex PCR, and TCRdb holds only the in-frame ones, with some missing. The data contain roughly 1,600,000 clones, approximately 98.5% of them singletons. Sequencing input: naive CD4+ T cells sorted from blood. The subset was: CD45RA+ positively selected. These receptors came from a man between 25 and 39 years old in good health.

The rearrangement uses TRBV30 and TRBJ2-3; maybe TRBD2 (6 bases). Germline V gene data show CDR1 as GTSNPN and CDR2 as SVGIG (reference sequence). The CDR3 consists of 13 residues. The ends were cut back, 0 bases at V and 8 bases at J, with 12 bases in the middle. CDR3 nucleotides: TGTGCCTGGAGTGTAGGACGGGAGCGTACGCAGTATTTT. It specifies CAWSVGRERTQYF.

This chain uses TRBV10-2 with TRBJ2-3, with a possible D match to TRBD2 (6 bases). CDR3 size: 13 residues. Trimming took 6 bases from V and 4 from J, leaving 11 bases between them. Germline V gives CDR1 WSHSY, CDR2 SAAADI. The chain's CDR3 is CASRPGVADTQYF. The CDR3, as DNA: TGCGCCAGCAGGCCGGGAGTAGCAGATACGCAGTATTTT.

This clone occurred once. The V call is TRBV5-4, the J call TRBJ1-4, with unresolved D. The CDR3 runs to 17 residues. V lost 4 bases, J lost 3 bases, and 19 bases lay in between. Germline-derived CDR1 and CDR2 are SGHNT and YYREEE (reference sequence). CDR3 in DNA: TGTGCCAGCAGCGCTGGGGTTGGGGTGGCGTCTAATGAAAAACTGTTTTTT. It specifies CASSAGVGVASNEKLFF.

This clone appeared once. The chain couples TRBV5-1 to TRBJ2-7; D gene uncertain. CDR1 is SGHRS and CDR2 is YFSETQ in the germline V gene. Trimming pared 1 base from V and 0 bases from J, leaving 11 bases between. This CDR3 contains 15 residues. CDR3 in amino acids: CASSLPLVNSYEQYF. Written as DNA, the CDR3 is TGCGCCAGCAGCTTGCCCCTGGTGAACTCCTACGAGCAGTACTTC.

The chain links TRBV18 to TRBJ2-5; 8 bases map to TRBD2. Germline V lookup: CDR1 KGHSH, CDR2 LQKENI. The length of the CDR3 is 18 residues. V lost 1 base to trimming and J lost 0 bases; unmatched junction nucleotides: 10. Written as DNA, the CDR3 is TGTGCCAGCTCACCACAGGTAGCGGGGATGGGGTACCAAGAGACCCAGTACTTC. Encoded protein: CASSPQVAGMGYQETQYF. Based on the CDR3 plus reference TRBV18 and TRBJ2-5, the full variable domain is NAGVMQNPRHLVRRRGQEARLRCSPMKGHSHVYWYRQLPEEGLKFMVYLQKENIIDESGMPKERFSAEFPKEGPSILRIQQVVRGDSAAYFCASSPQVAGMGYQETQYFGPGTRLLVL.

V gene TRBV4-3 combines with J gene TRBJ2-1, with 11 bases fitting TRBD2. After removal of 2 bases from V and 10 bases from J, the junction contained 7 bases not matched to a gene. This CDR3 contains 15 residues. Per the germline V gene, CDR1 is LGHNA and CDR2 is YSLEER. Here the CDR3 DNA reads TGCGCCAGCAGCCAACTAGCGGGAGGCTTCTGGGAGCAGTTCTTC. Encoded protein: CASSQLAGGFWEQFF.

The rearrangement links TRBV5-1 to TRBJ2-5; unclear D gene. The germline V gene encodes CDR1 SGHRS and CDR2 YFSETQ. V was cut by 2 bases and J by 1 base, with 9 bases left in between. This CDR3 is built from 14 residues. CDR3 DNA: TGCGCCAGCAGCTTCCTGAGCACCCAAGAGACCCAGTACTTC. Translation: CASSFLSTQETQYF.

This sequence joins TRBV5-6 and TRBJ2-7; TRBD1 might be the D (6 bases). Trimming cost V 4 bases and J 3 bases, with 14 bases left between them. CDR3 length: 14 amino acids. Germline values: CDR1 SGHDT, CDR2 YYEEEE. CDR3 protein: CASSLRQDDYEQYF. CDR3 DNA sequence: TGTGCCAGCAGCCTCCGACAGGACGACTACGAGCAGTACTTC.

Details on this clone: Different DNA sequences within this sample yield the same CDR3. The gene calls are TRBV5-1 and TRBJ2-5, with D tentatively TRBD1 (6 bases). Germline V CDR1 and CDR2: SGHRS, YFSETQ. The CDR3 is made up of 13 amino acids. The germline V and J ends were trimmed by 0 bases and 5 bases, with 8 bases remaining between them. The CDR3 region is CASSLEGVETQYF. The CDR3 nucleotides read TGCGCCAGCAGCTTGGAGGGGGTGGAGACCCAGTACTTC.

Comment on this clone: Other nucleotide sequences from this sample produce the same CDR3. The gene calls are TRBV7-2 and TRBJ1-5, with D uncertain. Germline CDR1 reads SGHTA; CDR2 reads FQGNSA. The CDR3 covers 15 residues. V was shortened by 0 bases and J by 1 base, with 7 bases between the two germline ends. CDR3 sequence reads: CASSLAGGSNQPQHF. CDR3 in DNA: TGTGCCAGCAGCTTAGCAGGTGGAAGCAATCAGCCCCAGCATTTT. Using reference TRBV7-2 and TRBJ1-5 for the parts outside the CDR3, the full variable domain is GAGVSQSPSNKVTEKGKDVELRCDPISGHTALYWYRQSLGQGLEFLIYFQGNSAPDKSGLPSDRFSAERTGGSVSTLTIQRTQQEDSAVYLCASSLAGGSNQPQHFGDGTRLSIL.

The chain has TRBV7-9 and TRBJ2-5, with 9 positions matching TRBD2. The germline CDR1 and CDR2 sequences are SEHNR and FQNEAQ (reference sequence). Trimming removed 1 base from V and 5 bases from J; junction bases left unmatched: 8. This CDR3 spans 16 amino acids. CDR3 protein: CASSLVSREGLETQYF. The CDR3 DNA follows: TGTGCCAGCAGCTTAGTTTCGCGGGAGGGCCTGGAGACCCAGTACTTC.

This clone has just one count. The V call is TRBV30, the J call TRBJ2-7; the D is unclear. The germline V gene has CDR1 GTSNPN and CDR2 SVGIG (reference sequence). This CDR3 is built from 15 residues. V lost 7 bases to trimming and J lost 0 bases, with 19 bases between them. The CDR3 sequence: CALRNGSFFSYEQYF. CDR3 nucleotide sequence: TGTGCCTTACGGAACGGATCCTTTTTCTCCTACGAGCAGTACTTC.

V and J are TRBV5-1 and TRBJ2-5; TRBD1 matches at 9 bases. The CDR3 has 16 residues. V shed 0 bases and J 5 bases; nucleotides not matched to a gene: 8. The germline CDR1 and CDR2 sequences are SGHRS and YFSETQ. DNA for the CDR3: TGCGCCAGCAGCTTGGGCCAGGGACAGGGAGGGGAGACCCAGTACTTC. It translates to CASSLGQGQGGETQYF.

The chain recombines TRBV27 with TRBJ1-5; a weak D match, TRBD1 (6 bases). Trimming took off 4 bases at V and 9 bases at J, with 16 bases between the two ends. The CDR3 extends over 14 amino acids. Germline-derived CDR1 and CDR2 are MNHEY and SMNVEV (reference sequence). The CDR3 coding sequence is TGTGCCAGCAGTTCAAGCGCAGGGGTCGTGCCCCAGCATTTT. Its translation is CASSSSAGVVPQHF.

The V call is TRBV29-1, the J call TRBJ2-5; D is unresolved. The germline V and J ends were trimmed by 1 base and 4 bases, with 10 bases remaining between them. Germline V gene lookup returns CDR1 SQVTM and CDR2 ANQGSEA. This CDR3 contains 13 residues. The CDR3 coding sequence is TGCAGCGTTGAAGGAGTGTCCCTAGAGACCCAGTACTTC. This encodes CSVEGVSLETQYF.

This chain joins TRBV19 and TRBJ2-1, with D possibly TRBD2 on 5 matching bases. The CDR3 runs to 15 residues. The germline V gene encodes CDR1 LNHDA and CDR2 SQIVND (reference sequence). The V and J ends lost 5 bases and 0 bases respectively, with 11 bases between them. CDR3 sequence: CASSSLGSSYNEQFF. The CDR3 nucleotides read TGTGCCAGTAGTTCTCTGGGGAGCTCCTACAATGAGCAGTTCTTC.

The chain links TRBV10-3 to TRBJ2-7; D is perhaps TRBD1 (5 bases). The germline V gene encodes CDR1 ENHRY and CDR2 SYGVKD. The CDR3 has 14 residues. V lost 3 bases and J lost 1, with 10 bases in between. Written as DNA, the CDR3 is TGTGCCATCAGTGAAGGGGCCATTTCCTACGAGCAGTACTTC. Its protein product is CAISEGAISYEQYF.

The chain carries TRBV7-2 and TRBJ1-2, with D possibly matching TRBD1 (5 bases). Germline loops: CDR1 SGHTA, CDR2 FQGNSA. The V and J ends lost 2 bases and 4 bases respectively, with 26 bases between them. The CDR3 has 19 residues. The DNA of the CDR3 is TGTGCCAGCAGCTTAAGGCCCCACGGTGGGGGTAGCCCTACCTATGGCTACACCTTC. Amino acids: CASSLRPHGGGSPTYGYTF.

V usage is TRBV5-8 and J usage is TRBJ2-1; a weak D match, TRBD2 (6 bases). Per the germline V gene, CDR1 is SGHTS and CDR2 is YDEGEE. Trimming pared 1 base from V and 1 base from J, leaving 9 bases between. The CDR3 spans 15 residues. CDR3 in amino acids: CASSLFGGSYNEQFF. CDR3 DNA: TGTGCCAGCAGCTTGTTCGGGGGATCCTACAATGAGCAGTTCTTC. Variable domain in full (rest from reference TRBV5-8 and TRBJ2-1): EAGVTQSPTHLIKTRGQQATLRCSPISGHTSVYWYQQALGLGLQFLLWYDEGEERNRGNFPPRFSGRQFPNYSSELNVNALELEDSALYLCASSLFGGSYNEQFFGPGTRLTVL.

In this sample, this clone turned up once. CDR3 region: CASTLTGDTGELFF. CDR3 DNA: TGTGCCAGTACCCTGACAGGGGATACCGGGGAGCTGTTTTTT. The chain combines TRBV19 with TRBJ2-2; 8 bases align to TRBD1. CDR1 LNHDA and CDR2 SQIVND come from the germline V gene (reference sequence). The CDR3 runs to 14 residues. V trimming: 7 bases; J trimming: 5 bases; junction bases outside the gene matches: 6. Complete variable domain (other parts from reference TRBV19 and TRBJ2-2): DGGITQSPKYLFRKEGQNVTLSCEQNLNHDAMYWYRQDPGQGLRLIYYSQIVNDFQKGDIAEGYSVSREKKESFPLTVTSAQKNPTAFYLCASTLTGDTGELFFGEGSRLTVL.

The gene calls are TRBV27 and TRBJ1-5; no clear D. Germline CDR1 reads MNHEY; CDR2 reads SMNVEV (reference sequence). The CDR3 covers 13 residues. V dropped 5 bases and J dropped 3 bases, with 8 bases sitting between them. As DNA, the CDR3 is TGTGCCAGCAGTGGACGGTCCAATCAGCCCCAGCATTTT. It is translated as CASSGRSNQPQHF.

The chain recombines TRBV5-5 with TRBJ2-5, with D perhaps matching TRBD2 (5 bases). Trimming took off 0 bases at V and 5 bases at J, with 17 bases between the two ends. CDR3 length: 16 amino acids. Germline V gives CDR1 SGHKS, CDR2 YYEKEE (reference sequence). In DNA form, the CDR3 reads TGTGCCAGCAGCTTGGAAGGCAGTGGGAGATCGGAGACCCAGTACTTC. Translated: CASSLEGSGRSETQYF.

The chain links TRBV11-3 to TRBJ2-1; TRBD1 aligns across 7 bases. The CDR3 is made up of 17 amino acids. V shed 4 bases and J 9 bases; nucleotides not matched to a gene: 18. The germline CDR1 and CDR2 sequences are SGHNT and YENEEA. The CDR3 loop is CASSSGIRDRSTSEQFF. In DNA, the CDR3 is TGTGCCAGCAGCTCTGGGATAAGGGACAGAAGTACAAGTGAGCAGTTCTTC. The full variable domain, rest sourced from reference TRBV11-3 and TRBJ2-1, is EAGVVQSPRYKIIEKKQPVAFWCNPISGHNTLYWYLQNLGQGPELLIRYENEEAVDDSQLPKDRFSAERLKGVDSTLKIQPAELGDSAVYLCASSSGIRDRSTSEQFFGPGTRLTVL.

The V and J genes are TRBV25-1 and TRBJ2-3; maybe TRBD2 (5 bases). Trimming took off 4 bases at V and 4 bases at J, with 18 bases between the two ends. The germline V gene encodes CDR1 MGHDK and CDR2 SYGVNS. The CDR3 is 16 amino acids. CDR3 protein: CASSVAGLGVADTQYF. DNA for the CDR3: TGTGCCAGCAGTGTTGCCGGACTGGGAGTGGCAGATACGCAGTATTTT.